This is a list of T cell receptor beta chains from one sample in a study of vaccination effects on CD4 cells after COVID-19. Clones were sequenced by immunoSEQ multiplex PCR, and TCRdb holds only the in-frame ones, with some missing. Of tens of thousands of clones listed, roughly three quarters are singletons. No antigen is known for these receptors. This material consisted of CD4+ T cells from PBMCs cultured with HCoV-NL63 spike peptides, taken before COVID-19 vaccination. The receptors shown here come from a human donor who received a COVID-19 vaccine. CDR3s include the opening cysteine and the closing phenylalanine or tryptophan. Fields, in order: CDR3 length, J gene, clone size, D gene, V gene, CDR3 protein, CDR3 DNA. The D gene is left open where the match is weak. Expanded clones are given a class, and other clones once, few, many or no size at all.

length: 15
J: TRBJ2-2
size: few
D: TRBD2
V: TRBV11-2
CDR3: CASSTSGANTGELFF
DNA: TGTGCCAGCAGCACTAGCGGGGCGAACACCGGGGAGCTGTTTTTT

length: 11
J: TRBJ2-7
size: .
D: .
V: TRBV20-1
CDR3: CSVLRVYEQYF
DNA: TGCAGTGTTCTTCGTGTGTACGAGCAGTACTTC

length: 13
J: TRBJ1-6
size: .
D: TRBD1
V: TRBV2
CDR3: CARGQGLYSPLHF
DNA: TGTGCCAGAGGACAGGGTCTTTATTCACCCCTCCACTTT

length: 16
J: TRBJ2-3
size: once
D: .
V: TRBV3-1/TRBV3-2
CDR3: CASSPNPLASTDTQYF
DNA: TGTGCCAGCAGCCCCAACCCCTTGGCTAGCACAGATACGCAGTATTTT

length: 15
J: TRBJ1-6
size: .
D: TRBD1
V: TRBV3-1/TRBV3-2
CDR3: CASRQTGADNSPLHF
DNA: TGTGCCAGCAGGCAGACAGGGGCAGACAATTCACCCCTCCACTTT

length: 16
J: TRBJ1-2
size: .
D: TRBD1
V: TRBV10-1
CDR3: CASSDSGTEKNYGYTF
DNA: TGCGCCAGCAGTGACTCCGGGACAGAAAAAAACTATGGCTACACCTTC

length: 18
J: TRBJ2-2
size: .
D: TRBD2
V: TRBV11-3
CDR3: CASSLVSSGSDGSGELFF
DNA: TGTGCCAGCAGCTTAGTCTCTAGCGGGAGTGATGGTTCCGGGGAGCTGTTTTTT

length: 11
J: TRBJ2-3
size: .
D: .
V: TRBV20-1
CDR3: CSARGLDTQYF
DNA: TGCAGTGCTAGGGGTTTAGATACGCAGTATTTT

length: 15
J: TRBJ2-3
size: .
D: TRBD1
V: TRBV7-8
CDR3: CASSLDRGVTDTQYF
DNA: TGTGCCAGCAGCCTCGACAGGGGGGTCACAGATACGCAGTATTTT

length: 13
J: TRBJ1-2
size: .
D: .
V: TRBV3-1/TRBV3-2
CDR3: CASSPDSNYGYTF
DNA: TGTGCCAGCAGCCCGGACAGTAACTATGGCTACACCTTC

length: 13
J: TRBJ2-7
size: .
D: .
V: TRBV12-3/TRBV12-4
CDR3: CASSLGVPYEQYF
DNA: TGTGCCAGCAGTTTAGGGGTACCCTACGAGCAGTACTTC

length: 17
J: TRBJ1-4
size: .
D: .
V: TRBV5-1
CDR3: CASSLGTGYGLHEKLFF
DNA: TGCGCCAGCAGCTTGGGAACAGGGTACGGTCTGCATGAAAAACTGTTTTTT

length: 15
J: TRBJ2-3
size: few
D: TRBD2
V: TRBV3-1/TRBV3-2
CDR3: CASSPTSGSTDTQYF
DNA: TGTGCCAGCAGCCCTACTAGCGGGAGCACAGATACGCAGTATTTT

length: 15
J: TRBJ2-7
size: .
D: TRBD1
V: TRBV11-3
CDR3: CASSLNTGGNYEQYF
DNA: TGTGCCAGCAGCCTAAATACAGGGGGTAACTACGAGCAGTACTTC

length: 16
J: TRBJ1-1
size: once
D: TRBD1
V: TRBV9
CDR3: CASSVTVGTGGTEAFF
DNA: TGTGCCAGCAGCGTAACCGTCGGGACAGGGGGGACTGAAGCTTTCTTT

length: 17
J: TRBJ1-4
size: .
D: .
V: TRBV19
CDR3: CASSLGTDPRGNEKLFF
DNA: TGTGCCAGTAGCCTCGGGACCGACCCTCGGGGTAATGAAAAACTGTTTTTT

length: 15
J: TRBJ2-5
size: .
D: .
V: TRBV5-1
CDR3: CASSLERGAGETQYF
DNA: TGCGCCAGCAGCTTGGAACGCGGGGCAGGGGAGACCCAGTACTTC

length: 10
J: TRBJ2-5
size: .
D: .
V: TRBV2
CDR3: CASSISKKYF
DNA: TGTGCCAGCTCAATAAGCAAAAAGTACTTC

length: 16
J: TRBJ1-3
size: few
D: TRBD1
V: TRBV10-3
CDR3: CAIGGTGQFSGNTIYF
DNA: TGTGCCATCGGAGGGACAGGGCAGTTCTCTGGAAACACCATATATTTT

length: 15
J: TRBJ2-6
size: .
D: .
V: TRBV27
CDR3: CASSFIYSGANVLTF
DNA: TGTGCCAGCAGTTTCATATACTCTGGGGCCAACGTCCTGACTTTC

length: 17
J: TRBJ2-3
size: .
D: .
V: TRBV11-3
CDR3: CASSLTLWGRGTDTQYF
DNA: TGTGCCAGCAGCTTAACCCTTTGGGGGCGCGGCACAGATACGCAGTATTTT

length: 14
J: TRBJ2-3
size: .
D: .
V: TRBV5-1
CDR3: CASSLSVSTDTQYF
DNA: TGCGCCAGCAGCCTTAGCGTCAGCACAGATACGCAGTATTTT

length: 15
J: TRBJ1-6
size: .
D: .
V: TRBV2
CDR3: CASSEVRGWNSPLHF
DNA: TGTGCCAGCAGTGAAGTCAGGGGATGGAATTCACCCCTCCACTTT

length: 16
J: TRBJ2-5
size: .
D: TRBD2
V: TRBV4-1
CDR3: CASSHPLAGGRETQYF
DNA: TGCGCCAGCAGCCACCCCCTAGCGGGGGGCCGGGAGACCCAGTACTTC

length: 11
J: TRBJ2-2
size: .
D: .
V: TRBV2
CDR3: CASSYNGELFF
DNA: TGTGCCAGCAGTTATAACGGGGAGCTGTTTTTT

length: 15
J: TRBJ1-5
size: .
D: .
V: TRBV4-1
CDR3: CASSQEWVSNQPQHF
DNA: TGCGCCAGCAGCCAAGAATGGGTTAGCAATCAGCCCCAGCATTTT

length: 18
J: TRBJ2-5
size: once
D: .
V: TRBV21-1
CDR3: CASSNGVKLSIGGETQYF
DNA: TGTGCCAGCAGCAACGGAGTTAAATTATCCATTGGTGGAGAGACCCAGTACTTC

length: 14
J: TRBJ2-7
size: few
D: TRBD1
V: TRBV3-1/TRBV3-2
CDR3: CASSLEQGARGQYF
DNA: TGTGCCAGCAGCCTAGAGCAGGGGGCGCGAGGGCAGTACTTC

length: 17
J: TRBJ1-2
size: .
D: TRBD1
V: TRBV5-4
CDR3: CASSPYGTGDFVRGYTF
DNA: TGTGCCAGCAGCCCCTACGGGACAGGGGACTTTGTGAGAGGCTACACCTTC

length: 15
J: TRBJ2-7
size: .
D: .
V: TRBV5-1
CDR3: CASSLGGTQRYEQYF
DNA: TGCGCCAGCAGCTTAGGGGGGACACAACGTTACGAGCAGTACTTC

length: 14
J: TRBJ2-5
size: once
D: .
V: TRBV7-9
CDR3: CASSLTAHSETQYF
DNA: TGTGCCAGCAGCTTAACGGCGCATTCGGAGACCCAGTACTTC

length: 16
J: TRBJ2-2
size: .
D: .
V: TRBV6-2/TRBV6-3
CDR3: CASSYDASPGTGELFF
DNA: TGTGCCAGCAGTTACGATGCGTCCCCAGGGACCGGGGAGCTGTTTTTT

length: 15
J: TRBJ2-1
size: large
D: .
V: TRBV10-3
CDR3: CAIKTDLSSYNEQFF
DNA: TGTGCCATCAAGACCGACCTTAGCTCCTACAATGAGCAGTTCTTC

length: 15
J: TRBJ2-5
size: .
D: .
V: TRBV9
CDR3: CASSVTPSPQETQYF
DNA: TGTGCCAGCAGCGTAACCCCTAGCCCCCAAGAGACCCAGTACTTC

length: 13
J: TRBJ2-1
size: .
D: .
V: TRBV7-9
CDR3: CASSLGLYNEQFF
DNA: TGTGCCAGCAGCTTAGGGTTATACAATGAGCAGTTCTTC

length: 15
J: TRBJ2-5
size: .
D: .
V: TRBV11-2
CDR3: CASSSTVDTVATQYF
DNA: TGTGCCAGCAGCTCGACAGTCGATACGGTGGCGACCCAGTACTTC

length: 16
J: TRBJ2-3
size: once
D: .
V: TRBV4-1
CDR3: CASSQIAGQNTDTQYF
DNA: TGCGCCAGCAGCCAAATTGCGGGGCAAAACACAGATACGCAGTATTTT

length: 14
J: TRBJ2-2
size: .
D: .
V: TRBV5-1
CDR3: CASSRRVRTGELFF
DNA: TGCGCCAGCAGCCGCCGAGTTCGCACCGGGGAGCTGTTTTTT

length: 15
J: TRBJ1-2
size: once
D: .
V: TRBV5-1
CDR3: CASSSSGTLNYGYTF
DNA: TGCGCCAGCAGCTCTAGCGGGACACTTAACTATGGCTACACCTTC

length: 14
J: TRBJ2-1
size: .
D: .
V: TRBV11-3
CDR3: CASSLDQRTDEQFF
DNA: TGTGCCAGCAGCTTAGATCAAAGGACCGATGAGCAGTTCTTC

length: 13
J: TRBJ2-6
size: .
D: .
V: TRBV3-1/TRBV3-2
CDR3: CASTRAGANVLTF
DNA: TGTGCCAGCACGAGGGCTGGGGCCAACGTCCTGACTTTC

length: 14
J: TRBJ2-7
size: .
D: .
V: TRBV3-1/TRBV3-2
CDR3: CASSQARTTYEQYF
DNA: TGTGCCAGCAGCCAAGCGAGGACAACCTACGAGCAGTACTTC

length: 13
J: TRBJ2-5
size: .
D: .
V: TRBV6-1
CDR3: CASSEGQKETQYF
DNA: TGTGCCAGCAGTGAAGGACAGAAAGAGACCCAGTACTTC